The 30 T cell receptor beta chains presented below share a single source sample, sequenced in a study of beta chain features in type 1 diabetes. Sequencing targeted expressed TCRB transcripts, as all isolated RNA had been reverse transcribed. The table came from immunoSEQ multiplex PCR; TCRdb's copy has only in-frame clones and leaves some out. The sample contains about 410,000 clones, around 14% of which appear only once. The sample taken for sequencing was naive CD4+ T cells from blood. The receptors derive from a man aged 25-45 years in good health.

This clone was seen a handful of times. The chain is built from TRBV7-2 and TRBJ2-1; possibly TRBD2 for D (5 bases). Germline values: CDR1 SGHTA, CDR2 FQGNSA. The V end was cut by 0 bases, the J end by 8 bases, with 17 bases between. The CDR3 sequence is 16 residues long. CDR3: CASSLARLAAVDEQFF. For the CDR3, the DNA is TGTGCCAGCAGCTTAGCTAGGCTAGCTGCCGTTGATGAGCAGTTCTTC. Full variable domain (rest looked up from reference TRBV7-2 and TRBJ2-1): GAGVSQSPSNKVTEKGKDVELRCDPISGHTALYWYRQSLGQGLEFLIYFQGNSAPDKSGLPSDRFSAERTGGSVSTLTIQRTQQEDSAVYLCASSLARLAAVDEQFFGPGTRLTVL.

CDR3 sequence (DNA): TGTGCCATCAGTGCGATCCGGGATGCAACTAATGAAAAACTGTTTTTT. Its protein is CAISAIRDATNEKLFF. This chain joins TRBV10-3 and TRBJ1-4; D remains unclear. The CDR3 covers 16 residues. Germline V gene sequence: CDR1 ENHRY, CDR2 SYGVKD. With 4 bases removed from V and 0 bases from J, the gap between germline ends came to 12 bases.

This clone was observed a few times. The V call is TRBV2, the J call TRBJ2-5; a weak D match, TRBD1 (5 bases). The CDR3 has 13 residues. Trimming took off 4 bases at V and 5 bases at J, with 11 bases between the two ends. The V gene's germline CDR1 is SNHLY and CDR2 FYNNEI. The CDR3 loop reads CASSVPGRETQYF. The CDR3 region has the DNA TGTGCCAGCAGTGTCCCAGGGCGCGAGACCCAGTACTTC.

V and J are TRBV4-3 and TRBJ1-3; no definite D call. Deletions cut 0 bases from V and 0 bases from J, with 6 bases between. Germline assignment: CDR1 LGHNA and CDR2 YSLEER. The CDR3 is 15 amino acids. The CDR3 reads CASSQEVNSGNTIYF. CDR3 DNA sequence: TGCGCCAGCAGCCAAGAAGTGAACTCTGGAAACACCATATATTTT.

The chain combines TRBV30 with TRBJ2-5; D may match TRBD1 or TRBD2 (5 bases each). V was clipped by 0 bases and J by 2 bases, with 13 bases between them. This CDR3 region has 15 residues. Germline assignment: CDR1 GTSNPN and CDR2 SVGIG (reference sequence). The CDR3 region is CAWSVYPGRQETQYF. DNA of the CDR3: TGTGCCTGGAGTGTGTACCCGGGACGACAAGAGACCCAGTACTTC.

This sequence joins TRBV7-2 and TRBJ2-5; 8 bases are shared with TRBD1. Germline V gene data show CDR1 as SGHTA and CDR2 as FQGNSA. CDR3 length: 13 residues. Trimming at V came to 5 bases and at J to 4 bases, leaving 3 bases not matched to a gene. Here the CDR3 reads CASSATGGETQYF. The CDR3 region has the DNA TGTGCCAGCAGCGCCACAGGGGGAGAGACCCAGTACTTC. The whole variable domain, remainder taken from reference TRBV7-2 and TRBJ2-5, is GAGVSQSPSNKVTEKGKDVELRCDPISGHTALYWYRQSLGQGLEFLIYFQGNSAPDKSGLPSDRFSAERTGGSVSTLTIQRTQQEDSAVYLCASSATGGETQYFGPGTRLLVL.

The chain is built from TRBV11-2 and TRBJ2-1; perhaps TRBD1 as D (7 bases). The CDR3 sequence is 16 residues long. The V end was cut by 5 bases, the J end by 8 bases, with 22 bases between. Germline CDR1 is SGHAT and CDR2 is FQNNGV. This chain's CDR3 is CASSPGGTLGGHEQFF. The CDR3 region has the DNA TGTGCCAGCAGCCCAGGGGGGACCCTCGGCGGGCATGAGCAGTTCTTC.

This clone was detected only a few times. The chain couples TRBV4-3 to TRBJ2-2, with TRBD1 identical over 9 bases. Trimming removed 3 bases from V and 2 bases from J; junction bases left unmatched: 4. CDR3 length: 16 residues. The V gene's germline CDR1 is LGHNA and CDR2 YSLEER. CDR3 DNA sequence: TGCGCCAGCAGCCAGTTAACAGGGGGCAACACCGGGGAGCTGTTTTTT. This translates into CASSQLTGGNTGELFF.

This clone was seen a few times. This sequence joins TRBV11-3 and TRBJ2-3; TRBD1 or TRBD2 may be the D gene (5 bases each). The CDR3 contains 15 residues. V was clipped by 5 bases and J by 7 bases, with 19 bases between them. CDR1 and CDR2 (germline): SGHNT, YENEEA. The CDR3: CASSTRDPWGNTQYF. In nucleotides, the CDR3 is TGTGCCAGCAGCACCCGGGACCCGTGGGGGAATACGCAGTATTTT.

In this sample, this clone turned up a few times. The chain has TRBV29-1 and TRBJ1-2; 8 nucleotides line up with TRBD1. CDR1 SQVTM and CDR2 ANQGSEA come from the germline V gene. The CDR3 sequence is 15 residues long. J gave up 4 bases and V 0 bases, and 7 bases lay outside the gene matches. CDR3 sequence: CSVEDPTGEGYGYTF. The CDR3 bases are TGCAGCGTTGAAGATCCGACAGGGGAGGGCTATGGCTACACCTTC.

This clone occurred a few times. The rearrangement links TRBV7-8 to TRBJ2-1; D tentatively reads TRBD1 or TRBD2 (5 bases each). This CDR3 is 12 amino acids long. Trimming pared 4 bases from V and 7 bases from J, leaving 8 bases between. From germline, CDR1 is SGHVS and CDR2 FQNEAQ. The CDR3 region has the DNA TGTGCCAGCAGCTGGGACCTGAATGAGCAGTTCTTC. Its protein is CASSWDLNEQFF.

J is TRBJ2-7 and V is TRBV7-2; D perhaps matches TRBD1 (6 bases). V was cut by 10 bases and J by 6 bases, with 16 bases left in between. The CDR3 extends over 12 amino acids. The V gene's germline CDR1 is SGHTA and CDR2 FQGNSA. The DNA of the CDR3 is TGTGCCATTCGCAGGGGAGTGGGCGAGCAGTACTTC. Translating gives CAIRRGVGEQYF.

This clone was detected a few times. The chain joins TRBV6-5 to TRBJ1-5, with D possibly being TRBD1 (5 bases). The V gene's germline CDR1 is MNHEY and CDR2 SVGAGI. The V end was cut by 2 bases, the J end by 7 bases, with 12 bases between. The CDR3 runs to 14 residues. The CDR3 bases are TGTGCCAGCAGTTACAGGGGAGTGGGGCAGCCCCAGCATTTT. It codes for CASSYRGVGQPQHF.

The chain employs TRBV29-1 and TRBJ1-5; possibly TRBD1 for D (5 bases). Germline V CDR1 and CDR2: SQVTM, ANQGSEA. Between the trimmed V and J ends, which lost 7 bases and 5 bases, there was a span of 15 bases. The CDR3 has 13 residues. Here the CDR3 reads CSAGGGLDQPQHF. CDR3 sequence (DNA): TGCAGCGCCGGGGGTGGTCTAGATCAGCCCCAGCATTTT. The full variable domain, with the rest looked up from reference TRBV29-1 and TRBJ1-5, is SAVISQKPSRDICQRGTSLTIQCQVDSQVTMMFWYRQQPGQSLTLIATANQGSEATYESGFVIDKFPISRPNLTFSTLTVSNMSPEDSSIYLCSAGGGLDQPQHFGDGTRLSIL.

For this clone: The sample carries other DNA sequences with the same CDR3. This chain links TRBV30 with TRBJ1-4; D not resolved. Per the germline V gene, CDR1 is GTSNPN and CDR2 is SVGIG (reference sequence). This CDR3 is 11 amino acids long. Trimming removed 1 base at V and 7 bases at J, with 4 bases between. The DNA for the CDR3 is TGTGCCTGGAGTGCGCTTGAAAAACTGTTTTTT. It specifies CAWSALEKLFF.

The rearrangement uses TRBV2 and TRBJ2-3; 8 positions agree with TRBD2. V was clipped by 10 bases and J by 4 bases; unmatched bases: 7. Per the germline V gene, CDR1 is SNHLY and CDR2 is FYNNEI. The CDR3 consists of 13 residues. In DNA form, the CDR3 reads TGTGCCATCTCGGGGGGGTCGGCAGATACGCAGTATTTT. Amino acid sequence: CAISGGSADTQYF.

This clone was detected only a few times. This chain's CDR3 is CASSQEFGPGTQYF. CDR3 nucleotide sequence: TGCGCCAGCAGCCAAGAGTTCGGACCCGGGACCCAGTACTTC. The chain uses TRBV4-3 and TRBJ2-5; unclear D gene. V gave up 0 bases and J gave up 7 bases, with 12 bases separating them. From germline, CDR1 is LGHNA and CDR2 YSLEER. The CDR3 length is 14 residues.

This clone was counted only a few times. Other nucleotide sequences in the sample specify the same CDR3. This chain links TRBV4-3 with TRBJ1-2, with a tentative D call TRBD1 (6 bases). V shed 0 bases and J shed 4 bases, with 6 bases lying between them. The CDR3 is 13 residues long. The germline V gene has CDR1 LGHNA and CDR2 YSLEER. The CDR3 here is CASSQDRGYGYTF. The CDR3 DNA reads TGCGCCAGCAGCCAAGACAGGGGCTATGGCTACACCTTC.

The chain links TRBV7-2 to TRBJ2-6; D possibly corresponds to TRBD2 (6 bases). This CDR3 region has 17 residues. CDR1 is SGHTA and CDR2 is FQGNSA in the germline V gene. The V end lost 1 base, the J end lost 0 bases, and 10 bases lay between the germline ends. This CDR3 is CASSLEGRGSGANVLTF. The CDR3 bases are TGTGCCAGCAGCTTAGAGGGGCGGGGCTCTGGGGCCAACGTCCTGACTTTC.

This clone turned up a few times. The genes are TRBV5-6 and TRBJ2-7; D might be TRBD1 (5 bases). V was trimmed by 3 bases and J by 12 bases, leaving 22 bases between them. Germline V gives CDR1 SGHDT, CDR2 YYEEEE. The CDR3 runs 14 residues. CDR3 in amino acids: CASSWRRQLESGYF. CDR3 in DNA: TGTGCCAGCAGCTGGAGACGACAGCTAGAATCGGGGTACTTC.

This clone was observed a handful of times. This rearrangement joins TRBV7-9 to TRBJ2-1, with D perhaps being TRBD1 or TRBD2 (5 bases each). The V end was cut by 4 bases, the J end by 12 bases, with 10 bases between. The CDR3 is 11 amino acids. CDR1 is SEHNR and CDR2 is FQNEAQ in the germline V gene (reference sequence). CDR3 region: CASSSPGPQFF. DNA for the CDR3: TGTGCCAGCAGCTCGCCGGGACCGCAGTTCTTC.

This chain links TRBV7-9 with TRBJ2-1; the D gene is possibly TRBD1 (6 bases). V dropped 5 bases and J dropped 3 bases, with 8 bases sitting between them. From germline, CDR1 is SEHNR and CDR2 FQNEAQ (reference sequence). The CDR3 spans 13 residues. As DNA, the CDR3 is TGTGCCAGCAGCCTGGGACACTACAATGAGCAGTTCTTC. Its protein product is CASSLGHYNEQFF. The full variable domain, rest sourced from reference TRBV7-9 and TRBJ2-1, is DTGVSQNPRHKITKRGQNVTFRCDPISEHNRLYWYRQTLGQGPEFLTYFQNEAQLEKSRLLSDRFSAERPKGSFSTLEIQRTEQGDSAMYLCASSLGHYNEQFFGPGTRLTVL.

This clone was seen a handful of times. The V and J genes are TRBV30 and TRBJ1-4; TRBD1 matches 8 bases. CDR3 length equals 18 residues. Trimming cost V 4 bases and J 10 bases; bases outside gene matches: 23. The germline V gene encodes CDR1 GTSNPN and CDR2 SVGIG (reference sequence). The CDR3: CAWTYGTGRNGPHGKLFF. The CDR3 nucleotides read TGTGCCTGGACATACGGGACAGGACGAAATGGACCGCACGGAAAACTGTTTTTT. The full variable domain, with the rest looked up from reference TRBV30 and TRBJ1-4, is SQTIHQWPATLVQPVGSPLSLECTVEGTSNPNLYWYRQAAGRGLQLLFYSVGIGQISSEVPQNLSASRPQDRQFILSSKKLLLSDSGFYLCAWTYGTGRNGPHGKLFFGSGTQLSVL.

In the case of this clone: The sample has other DNA sequences that encode this CDR3 too. The chain combines TRBV6-5 with TRBJ2-1; D is ambiguous. Germline CDR1 is MNHEY and CDR2 is SVGAGI. The CDR3 is made up of 11 amino acids. V gave up 5 bases and J gave up 5 bases, with 4 bases separating them. Here the CDR3 DNA reads TGTGCCAGCAGTCGGGACAATGAGCAGTTCTTC. Encoded protein: CASSRDNEQFF.

The chain recombines TRBV29-1 with TRBJ2-2, with 11 bases identical to TRBD1. The CDR3 spans 12 residues. V lost 7 bases to trimming and J lost 10 bases; unmatched junction nucleotides: 5. Germline loops: CDR1 SQVTM, CDR2 ANQGSEA. CDR3 in DNA: TGCAGCGGCGGACAGGGGGCTATGGAGCTGTTTTTT. Its translation is CSGGQGAMELFF.

The chain links TRBV9 to TRBJ2-5, with 7 bases identical to TRBD2. Looked up from germline, CDR1 is SGDLS and CDR2 is YYNGEE. Losses at the gene ends were 0 bases for V and 4 bases for J; bases not matched to a gene: 3. CDR3 length equals 14 residues. The CDR3 DNA reads as TGTGCCAGCAGCGTAGGGAGCGGGGCAGAGACCCAGTACTTC. Translating gives CASSVGSGAETQYF.

In its sample, this clone was seen a few times. The chain joins TRBV9 to TRBJ2-7; D call uncertain. Germline V gene data show CDR1 as SGDLS and CDR2 as YYNGEE. The germline V and J ends were trimmed by 0 bases and 3 bases, with 13 bases remaining between them. This CDR3 has 15 residues. The DNA of the CDR3 is TGTGCCAGCAGCGTAGCACCAGGCAACGTCTACGAGCAGTACTTC. It translates to CASSVAPGNVYEQYF.

The genes are TRBV7-6 and TRBJ2-3; D not resolved. The V and J ends lost 5 bases and 9 bases respectively, with 12 bases between them. There are 12 residues in the CDR3. The V gene's germline CDR1 is SGHVS and CDR2 FNYEAQ. CDR3 amino acids: CASSLYSRTQYF. The CDR3 DNA reads as TGTGCCAGCAGCCTATACAGTAGAACGCAGTATTTT. The complete variable domain, with remaining parts taken from reference TRBV7-6 and TRBJ2-3, reads GAGVSQSPRYKVTKRGQDVALRCDPISGHVSLYWYRQALGQGPEFLTYFNYEAQQDKSGLPNDRFSAERPEGSISTLTIQRTEQRDSAMYRCASSLYSRTQYFGPGTRLTVL.

Only a few counts were recorded for this clone. The junction shows a germline mismatch at one end, possibly a read error. The V gene is TRBV7-2, the J gene TRBJ2-7; 7 nucleotides agree with TRBD2. Germline CDR1 and CDR2: SGHTA and FQGNSA. This CDR3 has 13 residues. CDR3 nucleotides: TGTGCCAGCAGCCTAGCGGAGAGCTACGAGCAGTACTTC. It encodes CASSLAESYEQYF.

There are a few counts of this clone. The gene calls are TRBV5-4 and TRBJ2-1; D possibly corresponds to TRBD2 (5 bases). Germline CDR1 reads SGHNT; CDR2 reads YYREEE (reference sequence). Trimming took off 0 bases at V and 12 bases at J, with 16 bases between the two ends. This CDR3 contains 14 residues. This CDR3 is CASSLGERLVSQFF. In DNA, the CDR3 is TGTGCCAGCAGCTTGGGGGAGAGGCTAGTTTCGCAGTTCTTC.